Below, one T cell receptor beta chain is given with its context. The data originate from a study of blood T cell repertoires in COVID-19. Study-level background: The United States, Italy and Spain were the sources of the acute and convalescent COVID-19 samples.

Assay: immunoSEQ multiplex PCR; the TCRdb copy retains only in-frame clones and omits some. The table records 300,000 or so clones, under 90% of them present only once. From germline, CDR1 is LNHDA and CDR2 SQIVND (reference sequence). There are 11 residues in the CDR3. V was trimmed by 9 bases and J by 1 base, leaving 6 bases between them. Participant age was roughly 18 to 95 years, and participants resided in about two dozen US areas. The clonotype was recovered from a woman in her 50s who had been exposed to COVID-19. The genes are TRBV19 and TRBJ1-1; no definite D call. Sample: PBMCs or T cells enriched from blood (not recorded which). CDR3: CASLENTEAFF. Here the CDR3 DNA reads TGTGCCAGCTTAGAGAACACTGAAGCTTTCTTT.